One sample yielded the 9 T cell receptor beta chains listed below, sequenced in a study of identical twins (dated by TCRdb to the mid-2010s). The method behind the library was 5' RACE. The run used an Illumina HiSeq 2000. Clones were called with MiXCR by TCRdb after fastp trimmed the public reads at Q25, and only in-frame beta chains were retained. Each entry is one CDR3 protein sequence, shown with its most common DNA and genes. This sample comprises approximately 220,000 distinct CDR3 sequences, roughly 7.5% of them detected only once. The top ten clonotypes cover 5.4% of the sample. The sample was also linked to a second study, of yellow fever vaccine responses in identical twins.

Sample: CD8+ T cells sorted from blood. These receptors all stem from a woman younger than 30 in good health.

This clonotype was seen at least ten times. The V gene is TRBV5-1, the J gene TRBJ2-7; a weak D match, TRBD2 (6 bases). CDR1 is SGHRS, CDR2 YFSETQ, per germline. The CDR3 runs to 14 residues. V was trimmed by 7 bases and J by 2 bases, leaving 16 bases between them. The CDR3 DNA sequence: TGCGCCAGCCCCAAGACTAGGCTACCCTACGAGCAGTACTTC. It is translated as CASPKTRLPYEQYF.

The rearrangement uses TRBV12-5 and TRBJ1-2, with TRBD1 matching 7 bases. V trimming: 4 bases; J trimming: 5 bases; junction bases outside the gene matches: 10. Per germline, CDR1 LGHNT and CDR2 FRNRAP. CDR3 length equals 15 residues. CDR3 protein: CASGSEPGQRYGYTF. CDR3 coding DNA: TGTGCTAGTGGTTCTGAACCGGGACAGAGATATGGCTACACCTTC.

V is TRBV3-1 and J is TRBJ1-1; D possibly corresponds to TRBD1 (5 bases). Between the trimmed V and J ends, which lost 0 bases and 1 base, there was a span of 9 bases. This CDR3 contains 15 residues. The germline V gene encodes CDR1 LGHDT and CDR2 YNNKEL (reference sequence). DNA of the CDR3: TGTGCCAGCAGCCAAGACCCAGGGACGAACACTGAAGCTTTCTTT. Translated, it gives CASSQDPGTNTEAFF. Variable domain in full (rest from reference TRBV3-1 and TRBJ1-1): DTAVSQTPKYLVTQMGNDKSIKCEQNLGHDTMYWYKQDSKKFLKIMFSYNNKELIINETVPNRFSPKSPDKAHLNLHINSLELGDSAVYFCASSQDPGTNTEAFFGQGTRLTVV.

This clonotype was detected a few times. This chain uses TRBV2 with TRBJ1-1, with 10 bases fitting TRBD1. This CDR3 contains 15 residues. Trimming cost V 3 bases and J 4 bases; bases outside gene matches: 5. CDR1 SNHLY and CDR2 FYNNEI come from the germline V gene. CDR3 DNA: TGTGCCAGCAGTGACCCCCGACAGGGGGCCACTGAAGCTTTCTTT. Amino acid sequence: CASSDPRQGATEAFF.

This clonotype was detected many times. The chain joins TRBV9 to TRBJ2-3, with 7 bases that match TRBD2. CDR3 size: 19 residues. In germline, CDR1 is SGDLS, CDR2 YYNGEE. Trimming took 4 bases from V and 1 from J; bases not matched to a gene: 18. CDR3: CASSPQTASGPLGTDTQYF. Written as DNA, the CDR3 is TGTGCCAGCAGCCCACAAACGGCTAGCGGCCCCCTTGGCACAGATACGCAGTATTTT.

This clonotype was picked up many times. The chain is built from TRBV18 and TRBJ2-6; D may be TRBD1 or TRBD2 (5 bases each). Germline V gives CDR1 KGHSH, CDR2 LQKENI. V was pared by 3 bases and J by 0 bases, with 9 bases between. The CDR3 sequence is 16 residues long. CDR3 sequence reads: CASSPGRASGANVLTF. CDR3 in DNA: TGTGCCAGCTCACCGGGACGGGCCTCTGGGGCCAACGTCCTGACTTTC.

This clonotype was observed a handful of times. The chain recombines TRBV28 with TRBJ1-5; D not certain. Germline V lookup: CDR1 MDHEN, CDR2 SYDVKM. V was cut by 10 bases and J by 1 base, with 23 bases left in between. This CDR3 has 17 amino acids. For the CDR3, the DNA is TGTGCCACCCACTTCCTCCTCGGGAGGGAAAGCAATCAGCCCCAGCATTTT. It specifies CATHFLLGRESNQPQHF.

This clonotype has a count of ten or more. The chain is built from TRBV12-3 or TRBV12-4 and TRBJ2-5, with 13 bases fitting TRBD2. V lost 8 bases, J lost 5 bases, and 8 bases stayed unmatched. CDR3 length: 15 residues. CDR3 sequence (DNA): TGTGCCAGCTCACTAGCGGGAGGGCCGGGTGAGACCCAGTACTTC. The encoded protein is CASSLAGGPGETQYF.

The rearrangement joins TRBV24-1 to TRBJ2-3; possibly TRBD1 or TRBD2 for D (5 bases each). The CDR3 has 16 amino acids. Trimming took off 4 bases at V and 7 bases at J, with 20 bases between the two ends. CDR1 and CDR2 (germline): KGHDR, SFDVKD. CDR3 protein: CATSDSDTGWGNTQYF. The CDR3 DNA follows: TGTGCCACCAGTGACTCAGACACGGGATGGGGGAATACGCAGTATTTT.